A selection of T cell receptor beta chains follows, all from one sample in a study of post-analysis software for immune sequencing data. In TCRdb, the PCR reads were re-called with MiXCR into one record per CDR3 protein. The table shows 150,000 to 200,000 distinct CDR3 sequences, with around 34% occurring only once. The sample consisted of blood, taken after autologous hematopoietic stem cell transplantation. All receptors derive from a girl between 10 and 17 years old with multiple sclerosis. Both conserved end residues are part of each CDR3. Each record gives: D gene, J gene, V gene, clone size, CDR3 protein, CDR3 DNA. A D gene is named only where the DNA matches it firmly. Part of the rows lack a size; the others show once, few, many or a class for expanded clones.

D: NA; J: TRBJ2-7; V: TRBV5-1; size: many; CDR3: CASSLRGTYEQYF; DNA: TGCGCCAGCAGCTTACGGGGGACCTACGAGCAGTACTTC
D: NA; J: TRBJ1-2; V: TRBV27; size: NA; CDR3: CASSLSQGSGYTF; DNA: TGTGCCAGCAGTTTATCGCAAGGATCAGGCTACACCTTC
D: TRBD2; J: TRBJ2-1; V: TRBV13; size: NA; CDR3: CASSLAGAIYNEQFF; DNA: TGTGCCAGCAGTCTAGCGGGAGCTATCTACAATGAGCAGTTCTTC
D: TRBD2; J: TRBJ2-7; V: TRBV20-1; size: NA; CDR3: CSARRSGSSYEQYF; DNA: TGCAGTGCTAGAAGGAGCGGGAGTTCCTACGAGCAGTACTTC
D: TRBD1; J: TRBJ2-7; V: TRBV12-3/TRBV12-4; size: NA; CDR3: CASSPRQGWFHEQYF; DNA: TGTGCCAGCAGCCCCCGACAGGGGTGGTTCCACGAGCAGTACTTC
D: TRBD1; J: TRBJ2-2; V: TRBV5-5; size: NA; CDR3: CASSLWDRGPIGELFF; DNA: TGTGCCAGCAGCTTGTGGGACAGGGGTCCCATAGGGGAGCTGTTTTTT
D: NA; J: TRBJ1-5; V: TRBV20-1; size: NA; CDR3: CSASGEWGAGQPQHF; DNA: TGCAGTGCCTCAGGAGAATGGGGGGCAGGTCAGCCCCAGCATTTT
D: TRBD2; J: TRBJ2-1; V: TRBV20-1; size: NA; CDR3: CSASLGGLAGRNEQFF; DNA: TGCAGTGCTAGCCTTGGCGGACTAGCGGGGCGCAATGAGCAGTTCTTC
D: TRBD1; J: TRBJ2-7; V: TRBV28; size: NA; CDR3: CASSYRTGIIHEQYF; DNA: TGTGCCAGCAGTTACAGGACAGGGATAATCCACGAGCAGTACTTC
D: TRBD2; J: TRBJ2-7; V: TRBV28; size: NA; CDR3: CASSELLAGGIYEQYF; DNA: TGTGCCAGCAGTGAATTGCTAGCGGGAGGGATATACGAGCAGTACTTC
D: NA; J: TRBJ2-7; V: TRBV12-3/TRBV12-4; size: many; CDR3: CASSSFKSLSYEQYF; DNA: TGTGCCAGCAGTTCATTTAAGAGTTTATCCTACGAGCAGTACTTC
D: TRBD2; J: TRBJ2-7; V: TRBV3-1; size: NA; CDR3: CASSQQRERYEQYF; DNA: TGTGCCAGCAGCCAGCAGCGGGAGAGGTACGAGCAGTACTTC
D: NA; J: TRBJ2-5; V: TRBV5-1; size: many; CDR3: CASSPGLGNQETQYF; DNA: TGCGCCAGCAGCCCGGGACTTGGGAACCAAGAGACCCAGTACTTC
D: NA; J: TRBJ2-7; V: TRBV11-3; size: NA; CDR3: CASSARSHEQYF; DNA: TGTGCCAGCAGCGCCCGATCCCACGAGCAGTACTTC
D: NA; J: TRBJ2-1; V: TRBV3-1; size: few; CDR3: CASSQAPLLARGGNEQFF; DNA: TGTGCCAGCAGCCAAGCCCCCCTACTAGCTCGGGGTGGGAATGAGCAGTTCTTC
D: NA; J: TRBJ2-1; V: TRBV29-1; size: NA; CDR3: CSVESPRVIGEQFF; DNA: TGCAGCGTTGAGTCCCCCAGGGTAATTGGTGAGCAGTTCTTC
D: NA; J: TRBJ2-3; V: TRBV7-3; size: NA; CDR3: CASSSQGLGGTDTQYF; DNA: TGTGCCAGCAGCTCCCAGGGGTTGGGTGGCACAGATACGCAGTATTTT
D: TRBD2; J: TRBJ2-7; V: TRBV20-1; size: NA; CDR3: CSAGGSGDDEQYF; DNA: TGCAGTGCCGGGGGGAGTGGGGATGACGAGCAGTACTTC
D: TRBD2; J: TRBJ2-7; V: TRBV20-1; size: many; CDR3: CSARDWSFSGRAYEQYF; DNA: TGCAGTGCTAGAGATTGGAGTTTCAGCGGGAGGGCCTACGAGCAGTACTTC
D: NA; J: TRBJ1-1; V: TRBV6-5; size: once; CDR3: CASSKTGFGAFF; DNA: TGTGCCAGCAGCAAAACAGGGTTCGGAGCTTTCTTT
D: NA; J: TRBJ2-7; V: TRBV20-1; size: NA; CDR3: CSAMGVSEQYF; DNA: TGCAGTGCTATGGGGGTCTCCGAGCAGTACTTC
D: NA; J: TRBJ2-3; V: TRBV7-8; size: few; CDR3: CASSTYYRESTDTQYF; DNA: TGTGCCAGCAGCACCTACTACAGGGAGAGCACAGATACGCAGTATTTT
D: TRBD1; J: TRBJ2-2; V: TRBV6-6; size: NA; CDR3: CASSWGTANTGELFF; DNA: TGTGCCAGCAGTTGGGGGACAGCGAACACCGGGGAGCTGTTTTTT
D: TRBD2; J: TRBJ2-5; V: TRBV6-6; size: NA; CDR3: CASSYGGTSGRETQYF; DNA: TGTGCCAGCAGTTACGGGGGGACTAGCGGGAGAGAGACCCAGTACTTC
D: TRBD1; J: TRBJ1-1; V: TRBV5-1; size: NA; CDR3: CASSSGQVMNTEAFF; DNA: TGCGCCAGCAGCTCGGGACAGGTAATGAACACTGAAGCTTTCTTT
D: NA; J: TRBJ2-1; V: TRBV20-1; size: few; CDR3: CSASPGLQGGYNEQFF; DNA: TGCAGTGCTAGCCCCGGCCTGCAGGGGGGGTACAATGAGCAGTTCTTC
D: NA; J: TRBJ2-5; V: TRBV24-1; size: NA; CDR3: CATSDSPEETQYF; DNA: TGTGCCACCAGTGATTCCCCCGAAGAGACCCAGTACTTC
D: NA; J: TRBJ2-1; V: TRBV12-3/TRBV12-4; size: NA; CDR3: CASSFPLKSNTYNEQFF; DNA: TGTGCCAGCAGTTTCCCCCTGAAGAGCAACACCTACAATGAGCAGTTCTTC